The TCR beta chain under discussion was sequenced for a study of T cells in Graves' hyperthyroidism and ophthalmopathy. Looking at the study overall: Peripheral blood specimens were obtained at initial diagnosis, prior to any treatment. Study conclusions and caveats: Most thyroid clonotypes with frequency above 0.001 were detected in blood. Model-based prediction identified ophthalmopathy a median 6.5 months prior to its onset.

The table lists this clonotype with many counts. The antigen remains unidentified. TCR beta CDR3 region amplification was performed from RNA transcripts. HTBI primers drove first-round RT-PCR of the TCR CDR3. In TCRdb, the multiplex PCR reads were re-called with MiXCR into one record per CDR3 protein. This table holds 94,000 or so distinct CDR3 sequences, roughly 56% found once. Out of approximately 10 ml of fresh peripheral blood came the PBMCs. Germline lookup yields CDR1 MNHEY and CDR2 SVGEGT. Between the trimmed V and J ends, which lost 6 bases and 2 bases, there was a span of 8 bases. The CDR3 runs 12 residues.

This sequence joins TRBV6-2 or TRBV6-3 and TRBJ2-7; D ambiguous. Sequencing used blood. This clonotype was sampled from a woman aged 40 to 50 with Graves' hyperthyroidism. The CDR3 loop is CASRLGPYEQYF. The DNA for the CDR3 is TGTGCCAGCAGGCTGGGTCCCTACGAGCAGTACTTC.